This T cell receptor (beta chain) was identified during a study of CXCR3-negative and CXCR3-positive naive CD8 T cells. Study results and limitations: TRB CDR3s of CXCR3-positive naive cells were more hydrophobic than those of CXCR3-negative naive cells.

With respect to this clonotype: Its specificity is unknown.

Preparation of TRB cDNA libraries relied on 5' RACE carrying UMI labels. TCRdb re-analyzed the 5' RACE reads; it lists each CDR3 protein once, without DNA. Its table lists 150,000 to 180,000 distinct CDR3 sequences. The clonotype comes from a human donor in good health. Some clones in this sample may be carry-over from other donors' samples. Sample: naive CXCR3+ CD8+ T cells from blood. Subset defined: CD45RO-CCR7+CD27+CD95- naive CD8+ T cells expressing CXCR3 (TNR3+).

The CDR3 protein is CASSQGDSAEAFF. J is TRBJ1-1 and V is TRBV4-3; with no DNA, the TCRdb D assignment of TRBD1 cannot be verified. The CDR3 is made up of 13 amino acids. Germline CDR1 and CDR2: LGHNA and YSLEER.